The 9 T cell receptor beta chains below come from one sample, sequenced in a study of identical twins. MiXCR was run by TCRdb on the 5' RACE reads, yielding one entry per CDR3 protein. This sample has approximately 890,000 distinct CDR3 sequences, with about 12% found just once. This same sample was also part of a study on yellow fever vaccine responses in identical twins.

Sequencing input: PBMCs. These receptors were taken from a young woman in good health.

CDR3: CASSRDSVAYEQYF. In DNA, the CDR3 is TGTGCCAGCAGCCGAGACAGTGTCGCCTACGAGCAGTACTTC. V usage is TRBV7-9 and J usage is TRBJ2-7, with D possibly being TRBD1 (5 bases). This CDR3 spans 14 amino acids. The germline V gene encodes CDR1 SEHNR and CDR2 FQNEAQ (reference sequence). V gave up 5 bases and J gave up 2 bases, with 13 bases separating them. Full variable domain (rest looked up from reference TRBV7-9 and TRBJ2-7): DTGVSQNPRHKITKRGQNVTFRCDPISEHNRLYWYRQTLGQGPEFLTYFQNEAQLEKSRLLSDRFSAERPKGSFSTLEIQRTEQGDSAMYLCASSRDSVAYEQYFGPGTRLTVT.

This chain connects TRBV12-3 or TRBV12-4 to TRBJ2-7; D may correspond to TRBD1 or TRBD2 (5 bases each). With 5 bases removed from V and 3 bases from J, the gap between germline ends came to 17 bases. This CDR3 region has 15 residues. CDR3 sequence: CASSPDGTSLYEQYF. The DNA of the CDR3 is TGTGCCAGCAGTCCCGACGGGACCAGCCTCTACGAGCAGTACTTC.

The sample holds a few counts of this clonotype. The gene calls are TRBV18 and TRBJ1-1; maybe TRBD1 (6 bases). The CDR3 has 15 amino acids. V lost 4 bases, J lost 1 base, and 13 bases lay in between. The germline V gene has CDR1 KGHSH and CDR2 LQKENI. In DNA form, the CDR3 reads TGTGCCAGCTCACGCCCGGGACAACCGAACACTGAAGCTTTCTTT. Translated, it gives CASSRPGQPNTEAFF.

There are many counts of this clonotype. The V call is TRBV2, the J call TRBJ2-1, with 9 nucleotides matching TRBD2. Germline V lookup: CDR1 SNHLY, CDR2 FYNNEI. Trimming cost V 10 bases and J 3 bases; bases outside gene matches: 7. CDR3 size: 14 residues. The CDR3 DNA reads as TGTGCCACCGGGACTAGCAGCTACTACAATGAGCAGTTCTTC. Translation gives CATGTSSYYNEQFF.

This clonotype came up a few times. This chain connects TRBV28 to TRBJ2-7; perhaps D is TRBD1 or TRBD2 (5 bases each). The V and J ends lost 1 base and 6 bases respectively, with 13 bases between them. This CDR3 is 14 amino acids long. Germline V lookup: CDR1 MDHEN, CDR2 SYDVKM. The CDR3: CASSLSGQVLEQYV. The DNA of the CDR3 is TGTGCCAGCAGTTTATCGGGGCAGGTCCTCGAGCAGTACGTC.

V usage is TRBV5-1 and J usage is TRBJ2-3; TRBD2 matches at 7 bases. The CDR3 contains 15 residues. V trimming: 7 bases; J trimming: 3 bases; junction bases outside the gene matches: 11. Germline V gene sequence: CDR1 SGHRS, CDR2 YFSETQ. In DNA, the CDR3 is TGCGCCAGCTCGGGAGGATTTGGAAAAACAGATACGCAGTATTTT. This encodes CASSGGFGKTDTQYF. The full variable domain, with the rest looked up from reference TRBV5-1 and TRBJ2-3, is KAGVTQTPRYLIKTRGQQVTLSCSPISGHRSVSWYQQTPGQGLQFLFEYFSETQRNKGNFPGRFSGRQFSNSRSEMNVSTLELGDSALYLCASSGGFGKTDTQYFGPGTRLTVL.

The genes are TRBV20-1 and TRBJ2-3; TRBD1 is a possible D gene (6 bases). Germline CDR1 is DFQATT and CDR2 is SNEGSKA (reference sequence). The V gene lost 0 bases and the J gene lost 1 base, with 14 bases spanning the gap. The CDR3 is made up of 16 amino acids. The CDR3 coding sequence is TGCAGTGCTAGAGACCCGCCTCGGACAGGCACAGATACGCAGTATTTT. Translation gives CSARDPPRTGTDTQYF.

This clonotype showed up just a few times. This chain connects TRBV28 to TRBJ2-7; D unresolved. Per germline, CDR1 MDHEN and CDR2 SYDVKM. V shed 7 bases and J shed 4 bases, with 17 bases lying between them. The CDR3 is 14 amino acids. The CDR3 protein is CASTPALTPYEQYV. CDR3 DNA: TGTGCCAGCACTCCGGCGCTCACCCCTTACGAGCAGTACGTC.

J is TRBJ2-7 and V is TRBV29-1; 10 nucleotides match TRBD1. Germline V gives CDR1 SQVTM, CDR2 ANQGSEA. V lost 5 bases and J lost 5; bases outside the gene matches: 9. The CDR3 length is 14 residues. This chain's CDR3 is CSVPPGQGFDEQYV. The CDR3 DNA reads TGCAGCGTTCCACCGGGACAGGGGTTCGACGAGCAGTACGTC.